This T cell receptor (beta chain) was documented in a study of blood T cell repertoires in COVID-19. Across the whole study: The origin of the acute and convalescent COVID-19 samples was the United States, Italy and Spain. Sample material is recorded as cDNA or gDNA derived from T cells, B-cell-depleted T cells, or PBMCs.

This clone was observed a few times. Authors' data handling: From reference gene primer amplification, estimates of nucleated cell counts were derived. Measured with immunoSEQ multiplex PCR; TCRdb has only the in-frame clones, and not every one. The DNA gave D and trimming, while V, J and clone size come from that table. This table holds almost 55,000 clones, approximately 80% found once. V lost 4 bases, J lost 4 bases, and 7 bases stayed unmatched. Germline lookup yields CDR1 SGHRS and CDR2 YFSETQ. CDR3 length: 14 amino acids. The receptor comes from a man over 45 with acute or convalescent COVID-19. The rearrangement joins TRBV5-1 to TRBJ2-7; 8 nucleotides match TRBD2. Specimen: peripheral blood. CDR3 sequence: CASSQGLALYEQYF. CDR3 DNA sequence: TGCGCCAGCAGCCAAGGACTAGCTCTTTACGAGCAGTACTTC.